This T cell receptor beta chain appears in the sequencing data of a study of metastatic and nonmetastatic thyroid tumors. Overall study context: Repertoire comparisons spanned blood and tumor or nodule tissue from malignant and benign thyroid patients. Study-wide findings and caveats: Across blood and tumor, TCR beta diversity in malignant thyroid tumors was reportedly significantly higher than in benign nodules.

A note on this clone: Its target is not known.

V lost 5 bases and J lost 10; bases outside the gene matches: 10. CDR1 GTSNPN and CDR2 SVGIG come from the germline V gene (reference sequence). The CDR3 contains 14 residues. TCRdb reprocessed the PCR reads using MiXCR. The table lists 13,000 or so clones, about 25% of them singletons, with around three fifths in the top ten. No patient received treatment before thyroid surgery. The chain couples TRBV30 to TRBJ2-1; TRBD2 matches 11 bases. The sample consisted of blood. The receptor's source is a male donor with papillary thyroid cancer or a benign thyroid nodule (not recorded which). Some clones in this sample may be carry-over from other donors' samples. Here the CDR3 reads CAWDDSGRAGEQFF. CDR3 nucleotides: TGTGCCTGGGATGATAGCGGGAGGGCCGGGGAGCAGTTCTTC. The whole variable domain, filled in from reference TRBV30 and TRBJ2-1, reads SQTIHQWPATLVQPVGSPLSLECTVEGTSNPNLYWYRQAAGRGLQLLFYSVGIGQISSEVPQNLSASRPQDRQFILSSKKLLLSDSGFYLCAWDDSGRAGEQFFGPGTRLTVL.